This T cell receptor (beta chain) was sequenced for a study of blood T cell repertoires in COVID-19. With 10 bases clipped from V and 0 bases from J, the junction kept 11 bases outside the gene matches. The CDR3 spans 15 residues. Germline-derived CDR1 and CDR2 are SEHNR and FQNEAQ (reference sequence). Only in-frame clones appear in the TCRdb table, and some are missing; sequencing was by immunoSEQ multiplex PCR. This sample has over 85,000 clones, with approximately 82% found just once. V is TRBV7-9 and J is TRBJ1-1; 7 bases are a match to TRBD1. This sequence originates from a woman in her 70s with acute or convalescent COVID-19. The sample consisted of peripheral blood. The CDR3 protein is CATKKGQLVNTEAFF. CDR3 in DNA: TGTGCCACCAAAAAGGGACAGCTAGTGAACACTGAAGCTTTCTTT.